This T cell receptor beta chain was retrieved from a study of blood T cell repertoires in COVID-19. Study background: Material from acute and convalescent COVID-19 was sourced from the United States, Italy and Spain.

Libraries were prepared by immunoSEQ multiplex PCR; TCRdb keeps only in-frame clonotypes and omits some of them. The sample includes about 350,000 clones, about 88% of them seen just once. Participants, about 18 to 90 years old, spanned some 23 US areas. Participants had their cohort set by participant-reported clinical history. Germline-derived CDR1 and CDR2 are SEHNR and FQNEAQ (reference sequence). Trimming stripped 5 bases from V and 9 bases from J, with 14 bases between. This CDR3 region has 13 residues. This clone was counted only a few times. Sequences were obtained from PBMCs or T cells enriched from blood (not recorded which). The chain is built from TRBV7-9 and TRBJ2-1, with D perhaps TRBD2 (6 bases). This TCR derives from a woman between 25 and 40 years old who had recovered from COVID-19. The CDR3 protein is CASSPQAGSEQFF. CDR3 nucleotide sequence: TGTGCCAGCAGCCCCCAAGCGGGCAGTGAGCAGTTCTTC.